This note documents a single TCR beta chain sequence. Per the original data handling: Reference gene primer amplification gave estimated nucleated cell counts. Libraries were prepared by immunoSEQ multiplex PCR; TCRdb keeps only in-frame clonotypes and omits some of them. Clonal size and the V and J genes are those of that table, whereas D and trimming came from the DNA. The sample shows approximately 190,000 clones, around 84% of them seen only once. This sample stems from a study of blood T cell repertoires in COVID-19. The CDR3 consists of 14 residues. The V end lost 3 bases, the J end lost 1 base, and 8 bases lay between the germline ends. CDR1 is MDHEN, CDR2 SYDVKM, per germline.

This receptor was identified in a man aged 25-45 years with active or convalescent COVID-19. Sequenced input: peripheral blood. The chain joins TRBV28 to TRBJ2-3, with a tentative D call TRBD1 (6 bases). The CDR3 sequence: CASSFEGGTDTQYF. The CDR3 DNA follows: TGTGCCAGCAGTTTCGAGGGGGGCACAGATACGCAGTATTTT.